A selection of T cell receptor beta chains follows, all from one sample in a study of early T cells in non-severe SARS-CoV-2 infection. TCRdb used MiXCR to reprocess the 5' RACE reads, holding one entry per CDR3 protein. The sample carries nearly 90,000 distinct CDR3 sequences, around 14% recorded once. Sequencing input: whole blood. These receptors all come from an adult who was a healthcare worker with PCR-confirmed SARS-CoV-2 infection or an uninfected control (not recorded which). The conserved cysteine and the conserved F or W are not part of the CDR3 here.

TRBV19,ASTDEGDSNPQH
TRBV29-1,SVESLSTGQGAAGANVLT
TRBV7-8,ASSPLGQANTEAF
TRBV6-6,ASSRGRRASTDTQY
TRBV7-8,ASGGGYQETQY
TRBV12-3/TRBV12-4,ASSPIRGVLAGANVLT
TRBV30,AWSIGQIYEQY
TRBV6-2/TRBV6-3,ASSYDDIYEQY
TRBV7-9,ASSFLGGSADTQY
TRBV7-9,ASRAGQGEQF
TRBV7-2,ASSSAAKAFSGELF
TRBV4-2,ASSQEGGTGGYEQY
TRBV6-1,ASSDIRDHEQF
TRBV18,ASSPIPQETQY
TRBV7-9,ASSLGQGVEDTQY
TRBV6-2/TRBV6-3,ASSYVETQY
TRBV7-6,ASSLLGGRAKETQY
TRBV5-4,ASSLGTGSEKLF
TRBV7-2,ASSYLPSDRGQETQY
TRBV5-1,ASSLGAGVGSETQY
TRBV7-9,ASSRAKAYNEQF
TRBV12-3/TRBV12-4,ASSFRDVKNYGYT
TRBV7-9,ASSLVAETQY
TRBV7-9,ASSPRTVVGNTIY
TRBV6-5,ASSYTAPDGREAF
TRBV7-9,ASRLLDLEQF
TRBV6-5,ASSNGDRVHEQY
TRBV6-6,ASSYDQEQGPQ
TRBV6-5,ASSYSSYNEQF
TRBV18,ASSPGTGNSPLH
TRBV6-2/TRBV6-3,ASRYYPNRIRIAGGFHEQY
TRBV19,ASSHYGTGPPGELF
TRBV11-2,ASSQDAVQQY
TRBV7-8,ASSFGQGSEQF
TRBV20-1,SAGPSTYYEQY
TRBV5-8,ASSLFTGHHEQF
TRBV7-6,ASSRVVGELF
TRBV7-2,ASSTGDFPTNEKLF
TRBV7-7,ASSSEGGETQY
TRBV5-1,ASSSQGDATNEKLF
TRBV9,ASSNNPGQPAWGYT